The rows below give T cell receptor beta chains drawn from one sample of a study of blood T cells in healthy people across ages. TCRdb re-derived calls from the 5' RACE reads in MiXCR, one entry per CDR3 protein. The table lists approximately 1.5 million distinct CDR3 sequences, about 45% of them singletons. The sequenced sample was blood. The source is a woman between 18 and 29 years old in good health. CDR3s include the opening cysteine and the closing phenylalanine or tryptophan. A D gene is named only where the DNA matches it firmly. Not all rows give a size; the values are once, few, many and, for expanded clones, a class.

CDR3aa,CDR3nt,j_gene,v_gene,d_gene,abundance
CASSLAAGYYGYTF,TGTGCCAGCAGCTTAGCCGCAGGCTACTATGGCTACACCTTC,TRBJ1-2,TRBV7-2,.,.
CASSQDGALLAGRADTQYF,TGCGCCAGCAGCCAAGATGGAGCCTTACTAGCGGGGAGAGCAGATACGCAGTATTTT,TRBJ2-3,TRBV4-1,TRBD2,.
CACARLAGGYNEQFF,TGTGCCTGCGCACGACTAGCGGGGGGTTACAATGAGCAGTTCTTC,TRBJ2-1,TRBV25-1,TRBD2,once
CASSILNEQYF,TGTGCCAGCAGTATCTTGAACGAGCAGTACTTC,TRBJ2-7,TRBV25-1,.,.
CASSQDTATSFTDTQYF,TGCGCCAGCAGCCAGGACACAGCAACTTCCTTCACAGATACGCAGTATTTT,TRBJ2-3,TRBV4-3,.,.
CASSYSQSTGREKLFF,TGTGCCAGCAGTTACTCCCAGAGCACAGGACGAGAAAAACTGTTTTTT,TRBJ1-4,TRBV6-5,.,.
CAARPLGTSSYEQYF,TGTGCCGCCAGACCCTTGGGGACATCCTCCTACGAGCAGTACTTC,TRBJ2-7,TRBV7-9,.,once
CASSELRGSGLRGPLHF,TGTGCCAGCAGTGAATTACGGGGGAGCGGGCTACGAGGGCCCCTCCACTTT,TRBJ1-6,TRBV25-1,.,few
CASSQDRTSGMGDTQYF,TGCGCCAGCAGCCAAGATCGGACTAGCGGGATGGGCGATACGCAGTATTTT,TRBJ2-3,TRBV4-1,TRBD2,.
CASSPDSSSTDTQYF,TGTGCCAGCAGTCCCGACAGTTCTAGCACAGATACGCAGTATTTT,TRBJ2-3,TRBV12-3/TRBV12-4,.,.
CASTSGWAKNIQYF,TGTGCCAGCACGTCAGGGTGGGCCAAAAACATTCAGTACTTC,TRBJ2-4,TRBV28,.,few
CASSPRGGEQFF,TGTGCCAGCAGTCCCAGAGGTGGTGAGCAGTTCTTC,TRBJ2-1,TRBV6-2/TRBV6-3,.,many
CASSLSGTGIYEQYF,TGTGCCAGCAGCTTAAGTGGTACAGGGATCTACGAGCAGTACTTC,TRBJ2-7,TRBV7-3,.,few
CASSPRGSGGAVSYEQYF,TGTGCCAGCTCACCCCGGGGTAGCGGGGGGGCAGTCTCCTACGAGCAGTACTTC,TRBJ2-7,TRBV18,TRBD2,.
CSARGAREGTGELFF,TGCAGTGCTAGAGGGGCGAGGGAGGGCACCGGGGAGCTGTTTTTT,TRBJ2-2,TRBV20-1,TRBD2,.
CASSPSAGGYEQYF,TGCGCCAGCAGTCCCTCAGCGGGAGGCTACGAGCAGTACTTC,TRBJ2-7,TRBV5-1,TRBD2,.
CASSSTGNYEQYF,TGCGCCAGCAGCTCGACAGGGAATTACGAGCAGTACTTC,TRBJ2-7,TRBV5-1,TRBD1,.
CATSRVSGLSSYEQYF,TGTGCCACCAGCAGGGTTAGTGGGTTAAGCTCCTACGAGCAGTACTTC,TRBJ2-7,TRBV15,.,.
CSVEGLFGGAYNEQFF,TGCAGCGTTGAAGGGCTCTTCGGGGGGGCCTACAATGAGCAGTTCTTC,TRBJ2-1,TRBV29-1,TRBD2,.
CSARGPANYGYTF,TGCAGTGCTAGGGGCCCAGCAAACTATGGCTACACCTTC,TRBJ1-2,TRBV20-1,.,once
CASSLAGRSNEQFF,TGTGCCAGCAGTTTAGCTGGACGTTCCAATGAGCAGTTCTTC,TRBJ2-1,TRBV27,.,many
CSVVPPPQETQYF,TGCAGCGTTGTGCCCCCTCCGCAAGAGACCCAGTACTTC,TRBJ2-5,TRBV29-1,.,many
CASSGRDSEDTQYF,TGTGCCAGCAGCGGCCGGGACTCCGAGGATACGCAGTATTTT,TRBJ2-3,TRBV9,.,.
CASSLDRVPYNEQYF,TGTGCCAGCAGCCTTGACAGGGTACCCTACAATGAGCAGTACTTC,TRBJ2-7,TRBV9,TRBD1,.
CSVPRGRPQHF,TGCAGCGTTCCCCGGGGGAGGCCCCAGCATTTT,TRBJ1-5,TRBV29-1,.,.
CASSGGQGTGNTIYF,TGTGCCAGCAGCGGAGGACAGGGCACTGGAAACACCATATATTTT,TRBJ1-3,TRBV9,TRBD1,.
CATSRDAGSVEKLFF,TGTGCCACCAGCCGCGACGCGGGATCCGTTGAAAAACTGTTTTTT,TRBJ1-4,TRBV15,.,.
CSVTDGGGGYTF,TGCAGCGTCACTGACGGAGGGGGCGGCTACACCTTC,TRBJ1-2,TRBV29-1,TRBD1,once
CASSQVFGDWTNIQYF,TGCGCCAGCAGCCAAGTTTTCGGGGATTGGACAAACATTCAGTACTTC,TRBJ2-4,TRBV4-3,.,.
CASSSTGGAKYNEQYF,TGTGCCAGCAGTTCCACTGGGGGGGCGAAATACAATGAGCAGTACTTC,TRBJ2-7,TRBV28,.,.
CRAAMQPQHF,TGCAGGGCCGCCATGCAACCCCAGCATTTT,TRBJ1-5,TRBV20-1,.,.
CSVRTGVDEQYF,TGCAGCGTCCGGACAGGGGTCGACGAGCAGTACTTC,TRBJ2-7,TRBV29-1,TRBD1,few
CASSTLLAGGYNEQFF,TGCGCCAGCAGCACCCTTCTAGCGGGGGGGTACAATGAGCAGTTCTTC,TRBJ2-1,TRBV4-1,TRBD2,few
CSASVRQGPYNEQFF,TGCAGTGCTAGTGTTAGGCAGGGGCCTTACAATGAGCAGTTCTTC,TRBJ2-1,TRBV20-1,.,many
CASSLARRGREQYF,TGTGCCAGCAGCTTAGCGAGAAGGGGGCGCGAGCAGTACTTC,TRBJ2-7,TRBV7-2,TRBD1,.
CSVLRGTYNEQYF,TGCAGCGTATTGAGGGGAACCTACAATGAGCAGTACTTC,TRBJ2-7,TRBV29-1,.,few
CASSQGALGLAGDVDTQYF,TGTGCCAGCAGCCAAGGGGCGCTGGGACTAGCGGGAGATGTAGATACGCAGTATTTT,TRBJ2-3,TRBV4-2,TRBD2,few